The text below deals with one T cell receptor (beta chain). No antigen is known for it. The read terminates 3 residues before the CDR3 end, so the remaining end is supplied by the germline J gene. This entry belongs to a study of TET2 disruption in CD19-targeted CAR T cells. TCRdb's copy holds only in-frame clones and misses some; the assay was immunoSEQ multiplex PCR. This table holds 25,000 to 30,000 clones. Treatment denoted: autologous CTL019 cells: CD19 CAR with 4-1BB and CD3 zeta domains. The CD19 CAR included TCR zeta plus 4-1BB costimulatory signaling. This CDR3 region has 14 residues. Per the germline V gene, CDR1 is WNHNN and CDR2 is SYGVQD (reference sequence). V was trimmed by 3 bases and J by 6 bases, leaving 9 bases between them.

The source is a man between 65 and 79 years old with chronic lymphocytic leukemia. The chain carries TRBV10-1 and TRBJ1-6; a possible D gene is TRBD1 (5 bases). The sequenced sample was CD8- CAR+ T cells sorted from cultured blood T cells, obtained for CD19 CAR T cell therapy. The subset: CD8-negative CAR-positive T cells from the infusion product. CDR3 protein: CASSDRQGNSPLHF. The CDR3 bases that were read are TGCGCCAGCAGTGACAGGCAGGGTAATTCACCC.